The source of this TCR beta chain is a study of T cells in Graves' hyperthyroidism and ophthalmopathy. Diagnosing involved the use of clinical symptoms, serum thyroxine and TRAb, thyroid ultrasound and orbital computed tomography. Amplified TCR beta CDR3 regions derived from RNA transcripts. HTBI primers were the set used in a first-round RT-PCR of the TCR CDR3. TCRdb itself ran the multiplex PCR reads through MiXCR, one entry per CDR3 protein. Here the sample spans some 600,000 distinct CDR3 sequences, approximately 15% being singletons. General study points: Most expanded thyroid clonotypes above 0.001 recurred in blood.

There are 17 residues in the CDR3. The V and J ends lost 4 bases and 0 bases respectively, with 13 bases between them. CDR1 MDHEN and CDR2 SYDVKM come from the germline V gene. This clonotype was picked up many times. Its antigen is unknown. The specimen sequenced was blood. The gene calls are TRBV28 and TRBJ1-6; TRBD1 is a possible D gene (6 bases). The receptor was isolated from a woman in her twenties or thirties with Graves' hyperthyroidism that later progressed to Graves' ophthalmopathy. The CDR3 spells CASSSPGVRSYNSPLHF. The CDR3 DNA is TGTGCCAGCAGTTCGCCAGGGGTACGCTCCTATAATTCACCCCTCCACTTT.